The rows below give T cell receptor beta chains drawn from one sample of a study of blood T cell repertoires in COVID-19. Only in-frame clones appear in the TCRdb table, and some are missing; sequencing was by immunoSEQ multiplex PCR. The sample contains some 300,000 clones, more than 70% of which appear only once. Sample: peripheral blood. The receptors stem from a woman aged 25-40 years who had recovered from COVID-19. The conserved cysteine and the conserved F or W are not part of the CDR3 here.

j_call v_call cdr3_aa
TRBJ1-5 TRBV28 ASSSFEGGNQPQH
TRBJ1-4 TRBV25-1 AGGSNEKLF
TRBJ2-2 TRBV27 ASSIDRGNTGELF
TRBJ2-5 TRBV5-1 ASSPGTGRETQY
TRBJ2-7 TRBV5-1 ASRPALGSSYEQY
TRBJ2-7 TRBV6-1 ASSDDYSNSYEQY
TRBJ2-7 TRBV28 ASSLYGGSSYEQY
TRBJ2-1 TRBV28 ASSSNLNYNEQF
TRBJ1-4 TRBV2 ASQGQGEKLF
TRBJ1-1 TRBV4-1 ASSQPGTGRNTEAF
TRBJ2-5 TRBV18 ASSPMQETQY
TRBJ2-2 TRBV5-6 ASSFLMWGVRPGELF
TRBJ2-3 TRBV5-4 ASSLQYDRNTDTQY
TRBJ1-6 TRBV5-5 ASSPRTGGYNSPLH
TRBJ2-1 TRBV5-1 ASSYGGTYNEQF
TRBJ2-2 TRBV24-1 ATSDSGTGVTGELF
TRBJ2-7 TRBV9 ASSSGLAGALQY
TRBJ1-4 TRBV5-1 ASSLVGRGANEKLF
TRBJ1-6 TRBV9 ASSVAGMLDSPLH
TRBJ2-7 TRBV2 ASSEGRGAYEQY
TRBJ1-1 TRBV3-1/TRBV3-2 ASSHEGQGTEAF
TRBJ1-6 TRBV30 AWSLGQNSPLH
TRBJ1-2 TRBV27 ASSPGFATQGPGGGYT
TRBJ1-4 TRBV15 ATSRPTAFNEKLF
TRBJ1-1 TRBV29-1 SALGANTEAF
TRBJ2-7 TRBV3-1/TRBV3-2 ASSQDVIGGQTYEQY
TRBJ1-2 TRBV10-1 ASSQTGSAYGYT
TRBJ2-3 TRBV9 ASSEVTKYTQY
TRBJ2-2 TRBV9 ASSTRNTGELF
TRBJ1-1 TRBV2 ASRGQAISVAF
TRBJ1-1 TRBV3-1/TRBV3-2 ASSQSDRNTEAF
TRBJ1-6 TRBV5-1 ASSMTRESFSPLH
TRBJ2-3 TRBV5-1 ASSFQRGPGDTQY
TRBJ2-2 TRBV6-1 ASSEGRPTWDTGELF
TRBJ1-1 TRBV2 ASSGVRAVNTEAF
TRBJ1-1 TRBV18 ASSRVKQANTEAF
TRBJ1-2 TRBV15 ATSRVPLRDYGYT
TRBJ2-1 TRBV13 ASSSTSGGRNEQF
TRBJ2-5 TRBV20-1 SAGPVETQY
TRBJ2-1 TRBV18 ASSPRDRGLNEQF
TRBJ2-1 TRBV2 ASMSATSFNNEQF
TRBJ2-7 TRBV15 ATSSHATGGSYEQY
TRBJ1-1 TRBV7-2 ASSFRSQGASEAF
TRBJ2-1 TRBV19 ASRSRTGENEQF
TRBJ1-1 TRBV6-5 ASQKNTEAF
TRBJ2-5 TRBV5-6 ASSLGTSLETQY
TRBJ2-5 TRBV7-3 ASSLLRTGQETQY
TRBJ1-4 TRBV29-1 SVRMAAVNEKLF
TRBJ2-2 TRBV5-8 ASSLIQANTGELF
TRBJ1-3 TRBV7-9 ASSPTGDPTDTIY
TRBJ2-5 TRBV2 ASSAEETQY
TRBJ1-5 TRBV28 ASSYLLRQGLSQH
TRBJ1-4 TRBV28 ASRKGGGEKLF